Listed below are T cell receptor beta chains from one sample, sequenced in a study of cytotoxic CD8 clonotypes in ibrutinib-treated CLL. Sequenced by immunoSEQ multiplex PCR; TCRdb stores in-frame clones only, minus some. Counted here are more than 45,000 clones, less than 85% occurring once; the ten biggest clones make up over 20%. The specimen was PBMCs, collected after 24 months of ibrutinib treatment. These receptors were collected from a human donor with chronic lymphocytic leukemia. Each CDR3 is given without its conserved first and last residue. A D gene is named only where the DNA matches it firmly. A row's size may be missing; if present it is once, few, many or a size class.

CDR3aa: ASNPGGSGAYEQY
v_gene: TRBV6-5
abundance: NA
j_gene: TRBJ2-7
d_gene: NA

CDR3aa: ASSLRSVTEAF
v_gene: TRBV27
abundance: NA
j_gene: TRBJ1-1
d_gene: NA

CDR3aa: ASSLRTGLADYEQY
v_gene: TRBV28
abundance: NA
j_gene: TRBJ2-7
d_gene: TRBD2

CDR3aa: ASSLEPRTGELF
v_gene: TRBV5-1
abundance: NA
j_gene: TRBJ2-2
d_gene: NA

CDR3aa: ASSLRGYRTDTQY
v_gene: TRBV7-6
abundance: once
j_gene: TRBJ2-3
d_gene: NA

CDR3aa: ASSAGTRVRARVGYT
v_gene: TRBV19
abundance: NA
j_gene: TRBJ1-2
d_gene: NA

CDR3aa: ASTPQGRGTSGYNEQF
v_gene: TRBV28
abundance: NA
j_gene: TRBJ2-1
d_gene: TRBD2

CDR3aa: ASSVADTQY
v_gene: TRBV7-8
abundance: NA
j_gene: TRBJ2-3
d_gene: NA

CDR3aa: ASSLRYRVQNTEAF
v_gene: TRBV28
abundance: NA
j_gene: TRBJ1-1
d_gene: NA

CDR3aa: ASSQGDGTSGRLETQY
v_gene: TRBV4-2
abundance: NA
j_gene: TRBJ2-5
d_gene: TRBD2

CDR3aa: ASSPVGHNGLSSYNSPLH
v_gene: TRBV18
abundance: NA
j_gene: TRBJ1-6
d_gene: NA

CDR3aa: ASSPADETQY
v_gene: TRBV11-2
abundance: NA
j_gene: TRBJ2-5
d_gene: NA

CDR3aa: ASGVIGNEQF
v_gene: TRBV27
abundance: few
j_gene: TRBJ2-1
d_gene: NA

CDR3aa: ASSPPIGTAGPASYNEQF
v_gene: TRBV18
abundance: once
j_gene: TRBJ2-1
d_gene: NA

CDR3aa: ASSPPSTDTQY
v_gene: TRBV18
abundance: once
j_gene: TRBJ2-3
d_gene: NA

CDR3aa: ASSIRTGSSGNTIY
v_gene: TRBV19
abundance: few
j_gene: TRBJ1-3
d_gene: NA

CDR3aa: ASSPPGLAGGPDTDTQY
v_gene: TRBV7-8
abundance: NA
j_gene: TRBJ2-3
d_gene: TRBD2

CDR3aa: ASSWGARTGELF
v_gene: TRBV6-5
abundance: once
j_gene: TRBJ2-2
d_gene: NA

CDR3aa: ASSPPEESQETQY
v_gene: TRBV18
abundance: NA
j_gene: TRBJ2-5
d_gene: NA

CDR3aa: ASSLVGSGVYEQY
v_gene: TRBV7-2
abundance: NA
j_gene: TRBJ2-7
d_gene: NA

CDR3aa: ASTGGVNEQY
v_gene: TRBV5-1
abundance: NA
j_gene: TRBJ2-7
d_gene: TRBD2

CDR3aa: SGRRAGEQY
v_gene: TRBV29-1
abundance: NA
j_gene: TRBJ2-7
d_gene: NA

CDR3aa: ASTETWGQGAYGNTIY
v_gene: TRBV2
abundance: NA
j_gene: TRBJ1-3
d_gene: TRBD1

CDR3aa: ASSFGRRYEQY
v_gene: TRBV5-5
abundance: NA
j_gene: TRBJ2-7
d_gene: NA

CDR3aa: ASSARGHTTQPQH
v_gene: TRBV19
abundance: NA
j_gene: TRBJ1-5
d_gene: NA

CDR3aa: ASSYSSPDRGYEQY
v_gene: TRBV6-5
abundance: few
j_gene: TRBJ2-7
d_gene: NA

CDR3aa: ASSIEGQGRNTEAF
v_gene: TRBV19
abundance: NA
j_gene: TRBJ1-1
d_gene: TRBD1

CDR3aa: ASSKDSGRATETQY
v_gene: TRBV21-1
abundance: NA
j_gene: TRBJ2-5
d_gene: NA

CDR3aa: AWGRGQGAQETQY
v_gene: TRBV30
abundance: NA
j_gene: TRBJ2-5
d_gene: TRBD1

CDR3aa: ASSTGPGRSNEKLF
v_gene: TRBV19
abundance: NA
j_gene: TRBJ1-4
d_gene: NA

CDR3aa: ATSSRDSTNEKLF
v_gene: TRBV15
abundance: NA
j_gene: TRBJ1-4
d_gene: TRBD1

CDR3aa: ASSAPDTPYEQY
v_gene: TRBV7-2
abundance: NA
j_gene: TRBJ2-7
d_gene: NA

CDR3aa: ASSELLAGRQETQY
v_gene: TRBV2
abundance: NA
j_gene: TRBJ2-5
d_gene: TRBD2

CDR3aa: ASAWGVSGANVLT
v_gene: TRBV6-5
abundance: NA
j_gene: TRBJ2-6
d_gene: NA

CDR3aa: ASRGAAVAYEQY
v_gene: TRBV6-1
abundance: NA
j_gene: TRBJ2-7
d_gene: NA

CDR3aa: ASSQSDRVITEAF
v_gene: TRBV4-3
abundance: NA
j_gene: TRBJ1-1
d_gene: TRBD1

CDR3aa: ASSSRLAGSNEQF
v_gene: TRBV27
abundance: NA
j_gene: TRBJ2-1
d_gene: TRBD2

CDR3aa: ASSAPGQGEDEQF
v_gene: TRBV5-4
abundance: NA
j_gene: TRBJ2-1
d_gene: TRBD1

CDR3aa: ASSTGTSTSDTQY
v_gene: TRBV5-1
abundance: few
j_gene: TRBJ2-3
d_gene: NA